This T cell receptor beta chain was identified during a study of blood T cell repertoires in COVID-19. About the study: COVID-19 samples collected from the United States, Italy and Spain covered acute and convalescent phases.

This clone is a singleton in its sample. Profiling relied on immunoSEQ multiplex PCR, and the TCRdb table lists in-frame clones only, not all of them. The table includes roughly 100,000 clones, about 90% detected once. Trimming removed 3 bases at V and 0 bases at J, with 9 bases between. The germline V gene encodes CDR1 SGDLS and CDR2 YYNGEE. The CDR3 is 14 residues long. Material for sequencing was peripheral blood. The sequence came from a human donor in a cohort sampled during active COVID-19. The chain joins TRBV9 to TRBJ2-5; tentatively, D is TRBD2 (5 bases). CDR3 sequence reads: CASSALGNQETQYF. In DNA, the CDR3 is TGTGCCAGCAGCGCGCTCGGGAACCAAGAGACCCAGTACTTC. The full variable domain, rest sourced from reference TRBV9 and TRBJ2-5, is DSGVTQTPKHLITATGQRVTLRCSPRSGDLSVYWYQQSLDQGLQFLIQYYNGEERAKGNILERFSAQQFPDLHSELNLSSLELGDSALYFCASSALGNQETQYFGPGTRLLVL.